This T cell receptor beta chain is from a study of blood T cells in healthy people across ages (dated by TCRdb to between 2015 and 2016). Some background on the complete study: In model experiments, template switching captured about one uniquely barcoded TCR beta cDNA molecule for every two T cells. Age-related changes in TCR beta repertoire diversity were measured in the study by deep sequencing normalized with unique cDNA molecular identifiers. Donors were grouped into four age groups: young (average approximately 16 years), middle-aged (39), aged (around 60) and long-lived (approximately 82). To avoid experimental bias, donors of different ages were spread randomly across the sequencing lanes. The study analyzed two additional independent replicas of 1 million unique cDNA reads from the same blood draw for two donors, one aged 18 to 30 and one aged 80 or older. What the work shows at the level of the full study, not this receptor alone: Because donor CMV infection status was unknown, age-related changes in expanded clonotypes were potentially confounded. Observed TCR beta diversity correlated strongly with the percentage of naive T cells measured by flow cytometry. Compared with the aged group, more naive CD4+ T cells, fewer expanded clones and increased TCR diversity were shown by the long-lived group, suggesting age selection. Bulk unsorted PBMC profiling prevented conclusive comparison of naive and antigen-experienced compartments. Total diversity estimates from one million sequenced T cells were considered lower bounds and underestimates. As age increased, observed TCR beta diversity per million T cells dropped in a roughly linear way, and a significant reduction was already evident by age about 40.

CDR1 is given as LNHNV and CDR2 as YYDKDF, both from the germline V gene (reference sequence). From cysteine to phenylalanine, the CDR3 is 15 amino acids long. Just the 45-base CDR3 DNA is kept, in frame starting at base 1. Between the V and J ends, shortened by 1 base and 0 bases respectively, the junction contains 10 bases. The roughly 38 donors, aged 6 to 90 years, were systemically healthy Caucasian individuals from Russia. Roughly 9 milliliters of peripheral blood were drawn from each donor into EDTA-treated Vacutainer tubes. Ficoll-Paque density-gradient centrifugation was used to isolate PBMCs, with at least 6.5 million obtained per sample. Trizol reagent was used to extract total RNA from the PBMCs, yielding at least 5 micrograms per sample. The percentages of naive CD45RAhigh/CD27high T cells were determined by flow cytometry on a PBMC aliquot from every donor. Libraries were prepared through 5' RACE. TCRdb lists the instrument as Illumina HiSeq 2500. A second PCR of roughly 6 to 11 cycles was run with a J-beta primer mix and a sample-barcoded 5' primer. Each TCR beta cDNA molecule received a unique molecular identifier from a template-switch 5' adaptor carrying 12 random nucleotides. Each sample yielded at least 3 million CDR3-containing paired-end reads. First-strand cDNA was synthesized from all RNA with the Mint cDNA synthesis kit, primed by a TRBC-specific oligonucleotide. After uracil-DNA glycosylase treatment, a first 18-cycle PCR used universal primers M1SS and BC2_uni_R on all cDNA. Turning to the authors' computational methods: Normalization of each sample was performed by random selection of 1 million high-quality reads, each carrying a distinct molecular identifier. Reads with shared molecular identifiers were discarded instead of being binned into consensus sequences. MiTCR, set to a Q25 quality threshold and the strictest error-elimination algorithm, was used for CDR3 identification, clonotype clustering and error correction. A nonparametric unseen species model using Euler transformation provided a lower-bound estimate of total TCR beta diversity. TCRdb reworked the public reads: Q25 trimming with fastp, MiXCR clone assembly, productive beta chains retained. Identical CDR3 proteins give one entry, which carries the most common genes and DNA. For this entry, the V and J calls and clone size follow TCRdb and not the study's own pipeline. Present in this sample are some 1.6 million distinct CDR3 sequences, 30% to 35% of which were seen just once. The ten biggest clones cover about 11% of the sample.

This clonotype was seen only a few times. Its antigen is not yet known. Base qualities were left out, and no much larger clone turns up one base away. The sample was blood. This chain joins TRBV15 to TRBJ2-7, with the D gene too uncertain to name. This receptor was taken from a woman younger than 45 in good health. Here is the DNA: TGTGCCACCAGCAGAGGATCCTCGAGCTCCTACGAGCAGTACTTC. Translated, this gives CATSRGSSSSYEQYF.